This entry concerns a single TCR beta chain. What it binds is unknown. This may be a read error, as it is one base from a much larger clone. Distinct nucleotide sequences in the sample also encode this CDR3. The data were taken from a study of shared clonotypes between healthy human individuals. About the study: Ranging from 18 to 49 in age, donors were a couple of women and a few men. General study points: The four-donor shared clonotypes exceeded non-shared clonotypes in generation probability, with non-shared ones scoring lower. Naive subsets typically showed greater estimated richness than memory subsets.

The CDR3 length is 15 residues. Germline assignment: CDR1 SGHAT and CDR2 FQNNGV. V gave up 2 bases and J gave up 1 base; unmatched junction bases: 1. Sequencing was at deep level. TCRdb's table, derived via immunoSEQ multiplex PCR, lists solely in-frame clones and lacks some. This table holds about 1.1 million clones, 60% to 80% found once. The source material was memory CD4+ T cells from PBMCs. This sample's subset: CD45RA-negative fraction. The chain uses TRBV11-2 and TRBJ2-7, with 11 bases aligning to TRBD2. The receptor was isolated from a man younger than 30 in good health. Some clones in this sample may be carry-over from other donors' samples. CDR3 bases: TGTGCCAGCAGCTTAACTAGCGGGAGTTCCTACGAGCAGTACTTC. This translates into CASSLTSGSSYEQYF.